This T cell receptor (beta chain) was captured by sequencing in a study of T cell clones after liver transplantation. Study in general: Immunosuppression withdrawal was tried within 2 years after liver transplantation in this trial.

V lost 8 bases and J 1 base, leaving 5 bases between the germline ends. The CDR3 is 12 residues long. Germline V CDR1 and CDR2: SGHTA, FQGNSA. Method: immunoSEQ multiplex PCR; TCRdb's copy keeps in-frame clones and lacks some. Of over 45,000 clones listed, about 67% are singletons. The rearrangement links TRBV7-2 to TRBJ2-2; D call uncertain. Material: CD4+ T cells from blood, obtained more than 52 months after liver transplant. The sequence came from a human patient who received a liver transplant. Some of the T cells may derive from the graft donor. CDR3 region: CASPENTGELFF. In DNA form, the CDR3 reads TGTGCCAGCCCCGAGAACACCGGGGAGCTGTTTTTT.